This TCR beta chain was identified during a study of vaccination and CD4 T cells after COVID-19 (dated 2022 in TCRdb). General notes on the study: Every convalescent patient had a positive nasal swab PCR test for SARS-CoV-2, with mild disease in several patients and severe disease in one. Post-vaccine blood samples were taken a median of around 77 days after the second vaccine dose, with a range of about 13 to 241 days. Overlapping spike peptide pools from SARS-CoV-2 and from the common cold coronaviruses HCoV-NL63, HCoV-OC43 and HCoV-229E were used as culture stimuli. Control cultures used a CEFX viral epitope pool as positive control, an HIV-1 Nef peptide pool as negative control, or no peptide. In around nine COVID-19 convalescent patients and a handful of infection-naive healthy vaccine recipients, the spike-specific CD4+ TCR repertoire before mRNA vaccination was compared with the repertoire after mRNA vaccination. The convalescent cohort comprised six males and four females, including two Hispanic individuals, seven Caucasians, two Asians and one multiracial person. Post-COVID blood samples were collected from convalescent patients a median of approximately 93 days after diagnosis, with a range of about 35 to 170 days. Each participant got two doses of either the Pfizer-BioNTech BNT162b2 vaccine (n=8) or the Moderna mRNA-1273 vaccine (n=2). The research as a whole found: Relatively few convalescent patients were included in the study, and early timepoints after natural infection were not analyzed. The median count of SARS-CoV-2-reactive clonotypes went up from around 20 after infection to some 38 after vaccination, although the change was not significant. In convalescent patients, a median roughly 83% of post-vaccine SARS-CoV-2-reactive clones were detected only after vaccination, and vaccine-specific priming was suggested by this finding. Nearly all vaccine-specific clones in convalescent patients (304 of 307) were mono-reactive for SARS-CoV-2 spike rather than cross-reactive with common cold coronaviruses.

A few counts support this clonotype. Its binding antigen is unknown. Base quality data are lacking; no much larger clone is found one base away. The intended sense of this specimen's treatment or condition label: approximately nine-day PBMC culture with coronavirus spike peptide pools or control peptides (ViraFEST assay). The ViraFEST assay was used in the study, in which antigen-specific T cells were expanded with peptide pools and expanded clonotypes were subsequently identified by TCR sequencing. Positive SARS-CoV-2 PCR tests in the convalescent patients dated from March to December 2020, before Alpha, Beta and Delta variants emerged in the United States. PBMCs were cultured at around 2 million per well in IMDM supplemented with about 5% human AB serum and around 9.5 IU/ml IL-2, with about 9 ug/ml peptide pools added. On days 3 and 7, half of the culture medium was replaced with fresh IL-2-containing medium. Once the cells had been in culture for roughly 10 days, the EasySep CD4+ T cell isolation kit was used to isolate CD4+ T cells by negative selection. Ficoll-Paque Plus gradient centrifugation was used to isolate PBMCs from whole blood, and the isolated PBMCs were then either used fresh or cryopreserved at -140C. Each culture condition was generally run in triplicate wells.

CDR1 and CDR2, looked up from the germline V gene (reference sequence), are DFQATT and SNEGSKA. There are 15 amino acids in the CDR3, from cysteine to phenylalanine inclusive. The read is trimmed to its CDR3 DNA, 45 bases read in frame from base 1. Trimming leaves V shorter by 1 base and J shorter by 2 bases, with the junction holding 6 bases beyond the gene matches. Receptor amplification or capture employed PCR. DNA from cultured CD4+ T cells was subjected to TCR sequencing with the Oncomine TCR Beta short-read assay at the Johns Hopkins FTIC core. The QIAamp micro DNA kit was used to extract genomic DNA from the cultured CD4+ T cells. The Oncomine TCR Beta libraries from cultured CD4+ T cells were pooled using unique dual indexes and then sequenced on an Illumina iSeq 100. The source study handled its data this way. Non-productive sequences were removed, and CDR3s that did not start with C, did not end with F or W, or were shorter than 7 amino acids were discarded. The MANAFEST web application was used to identify antigen-specific clonotypes by comparing peptide-stimulated wells against reference wells and other culture wells. To be called positive, a clone needed an FDR below 0.05, an odds ratio above 5, and a productive frequency above 0.1% in at least two of three replicate wells. A clonotype was classed as cross-reactive if the clonotype showed significant expansion both in SARS-CoV-2 spike wells and in at least one common cold coronavirus spike condition. CDR3 homology was assessed with Levenshtein distances (stringdist) and unrooted phylogenetic trees (ape) in R version 3.6.1. TCRdb reworked the public reads: Q25 trimming with fastp, MiXCR clone assembly, productive beta chains retained. Every distinct CDR3 protein forms one entry, paired with its most common genes and DNA. The V and J calls, along with clone size, are taken from TCRdb and not from the paper's own processing. The sample includes about 20,000 distinct CDR3 sequences, with approximately 28% observed a single time. Roughly a sixth of the sample is in the top ten clones.

The sequence links TRBV20-1 to TRBJ1-2, with 8 middle bases fitting TRBD1. The material sequenced was cultured CD4+ T cells from blood. The TCR was taken from a human donor with COVID-19. The DNA is TGCAGTGCTAGAGTAACTAGGGACAGGAACTATGGCTACACCTTC. Its coded protein is CSARVTRDRNYGYTF.